The TCR beta chain described here comes from a study of cytomegalovirus exposure and HLA in healthy donors. Background on the study: A prior study identified over 100 million unique TCR beta sequences from 180 million or so T cells.

PCR used 60 Vbeta primers and 13 Jbeta primers. Profiled with immunoSEQ multiplex PCR; TCRdb holds only in-frame clones, not every one. Of some 190,000 clones listed, 65% to 85% were seen once; the top ten hold roughly 1.6%. Germline-derived CDR1 and CDR2 are SGHNT and YYREEE (reference sequence). CDR3 size: 14 residues. The trim removed 4 bases at V and 11 bases at J, leaving 9 bases unmatched. The sequence was collected from a woman under 30 in good health and CMV-seronegative. The sample consisted of PBMCs. The gene calls are TRBV5-4 and TRBJ2-5; 12 bases fit TRBD1. CDR3 sequence: CASSRDRGQREQYF. In DNA form, the CDR3 reads TGTGCCAGCAGCCGGGACAGGGGGCAGCGGGAGCAGTACTTC.